A selection of T cell receptor beta chains follows, all from one sample in a study of beta chain features in type 1 diabetes. Sequencing used immunoSEQ multiplex PCR; TCRdb keeps in-frame clones, though not all of them. The table shows about 700,000 clones, with around an eighth occurring only once. Sequenced sample: naive CD4+ T cells from blood. Every receptor here comes from a man aged 18 to 29 with type 1 diabetes. The CDR3 runs from the conserved cysteine through the conserved F or W. The D gene is left open where the match is weak. Clone size appears in some rows only: once, few, many, or a class for an expanded clone.

cdr3_nt cdr3_aa d_call clone_size cdr3_length j_call v_call
TGCAGCGTAAGGACAGGGACTAATGAAAAACTGTTTTTT CSVRTGTNEKLFF TRBD1 - 13 TRBJ1-4 TRBV29-1
TGTGCCTGGACCACCCTGGGTGAAAAACTGTTTTTT CAWTTLGEKLFF - few 12 TRBJ1-4 TRBV30
TGCGCCAGCAGCTTGGTGACAGGGAACACTGAAGCTTTCTTT CASSLVTGNTEAFF - - 14 TRBJ1-1 TRBV5-1
TGTGCCAGCAGTCCAAACGGACAGGGGGCGTCTAATGAGCAGTTCTTC CASSPNGQGASNEQFF TRBD1 - 16 TRBJ2-1 TRBV7-9
TGTGCCAGCAGCCCCCAGTTCGGGGGCTACTACGAGCAGTACTTC CASSPQFGGYYEQYF - few 15 TRBJ2-7 TRBV6-5
TGCAGCGTTCTGGACGGGGGGAAAACTGAAGCTTTCTTT CSVLDGGKTEAFF - few 13 TRBJ1-1 TRBV29-1
TGTGCCAGCAGTACAGGACAGTCACTTGAAAAACTGTTTTTT CASSTGQSLEKLFF - - 14 TRBJ1-4 TRBV6-5
TGTGCCAGCAGCCCGACAGGGGGCGAGCAGTACTTC CASSPTGGEQYF TRBD1 - 12 TRBJ2-7 TRBV11-2
TGTGCCAGCAGCCCCGCGGCCGGTCGGACAGCTTTCTTT CASSPAAGRTAFF - - 13 TRBJ1-1 TRBV6-5
TGTGCCAGCAACCGTCGGGACTCCGGGGAGACCCAGTACTTC CASNRRDSGETQYF - - 14 TRBJ2-5 TRBV7-2
TGTGCCAGCTACCTGGGACTGAAGAACACTGAAGCTTTCTTT CASYLGLKNTEAFF - - 14 TRBJ1-1 TRBV6-1
TGTGCCAGCAGCGCGGACGGCTATAGCAATCAGCCCCAGCATTTT CASSADGYSNQPQHF - few 15 TRBJ1-5 TRBV9
TGTGCCAGCAGCGCCTCAACAGGGTTCGAGACCCAGTACTTC CASSASTGFETQYF - few 14 TRBJ2-5 TRBV9
TGTGCCAGCAGCGTAGCCCATGAGGTCACTTTAGCTTTCTTT CASSVAHEVTLAFF - few 14 TRBJ1-1 TRBV9
TGTGCCAGCAGCCCCGTCGGGGTAAACAATGAGCAGTTCTTC CASSPVGVNNEQFF - - 14 TRBJ2-1 TRBV9